Below, 13 T cell receptor beta chains from the same sample are listed, as sequenced in a study of identifying expanded T cells in peripheral blood. Produced via immunoSEQ multiplex PCR; TCRdb's table is partial and in-frame only. Of about 86,000 clones listed, around 90% were seen once; the top ten hold under 6%. Sequencing was done on a sample of blood. The receptors derive from a person between 18 and 75 years old in good health.

The J gene is TRBJ2-7, the V gene TRBV18, with 9 bases identical to TRBD1. The V gene end was trimmed by 3 bases and the J gene end by 6 bases; junction bases not matched to a gene: 6. Germline V gene data show CDR1 as KGHSH and CDR2 as LQKENI. There are 14 residues in the CDR3. CDR3 nucleotides: TGTGCCAGCTCACCGGGACAGGGCTATAGCGAGCAGTACTTC. Translated, it gives CASSPGQGYSEQYF. The full variable domain, its missing parts supplied by reference TRBV18 and TRBJ2-7, is NAGVMQNPRHLVRRRGQEARLRCSPMKGHSHVYWYRQLPEEGLKFMVYLQKENIIDESGMPKERFSAEFPKEGPSILRIQQVVRGDSAAYFCASSPGQGYSEQYFGPGTRLTVT.

The chain uses TRBV10-3 and TRBJ1-1; D call uncertain. Germline CDR1 reads ENHRY; CDR2 reads SYGVKD. The germline V and J ends were trimmed by 7 bases and 7 bases, with 10 bases remaining between them. This CDR3 has 11 amino acids. CDR3 region: CAIKSDVEAFF. The CDR3 bases are TGTGCCATCAAATCGGATGTTGAAGCTTTCTTT.

The chain has TRBV18 and TRBJ2-1, with a tentative D call TRBD1 (7 bases). Between the trimmed V and J ends, which lost 10 bases and 6 bases, there was a span of 10 bases. The CDR3 is made up of 11 amino acids. Looked up from germline, CDR1 is KGHSH and CDR2 is LQKENI. CDR3 nucleotides: TGTGCCACCCAGGGGGGCAATGAGCAGTTCTTC. As protein: CATQGGNEQFF.

A remark on this clone: Germline is not matched at one junction end, which may reflect a read error. The chain is built from TRBV6-1 and TRBJ2-7, with 12 bases identical to TRBD1. Germline values: CDR1 MNHNS, CDR2 SASEGT. The CDR3 covers 15 residues. The CDR3 sequence is CASSPRGTGGYEQHF. The CDR3 DNA reads as TGTGCCAGCAGCCCCCGGGGGACAGGGGGCTACGAGCAGCACTTC.

This sequence joins TRBV11-2 and TRBJ2-2, with 10 positions matching TRBD1. V gave up 2 bases and J gave up 6 bases; unmatched junction bases: 9. There are 17 residues in the CDR3. CDR1 and CDR2 from the germline V gene are SGHAT and FQNNGV. The CDR3, as DNA: TGTGCCAGCAGCTTACGGGGACAGGGGAAGGAACCCGGGGAGCTGTTTTTT. This sequence encodes CASSLRGQGKEPGELFF.

The rearrangement uses TRBV6-6 and TRBJ2-7; 10 bases line up with TRBD1. J was trimmed by 5 bases and V by 5 bases; bases with no gene match: 9. This CDR3 comprises 15 residues. Germline CDR1 MNHNY, CDR2 SVGAGI (reference sequence). In DNA, the CDR3 is TGTGCCAGCAGTCCCGGGACAGGGGCAGTCGACGAGCAGTACTTC. Translated: CASSPGTGAVDEQYF.

The J gene is TRBJ2-2, the V gene TRBV5-4; maybe TRBD2 (5 bases). The ends were cut back, 4 bases at V and 0 bases at J, with 10 bases in the middle. The CDR3 covers 15 residues. In germline, CDR1 is SGHNT, CDR2 YYREEE (reference sequence). The CDR3 DNA reads as TGTGCCAGCAGCAGAGGACTTGCGAACACCGGGGAGCTGTTTTTT. Its translation: CASSRGLANTGELFF.

The chain employs TRBV27 and TRBJ2-1, with 10 bases lining up with TRBD2. V dropped 5 bases and J dropped 0; count of bases not matched to a gene: 7. The length of the CDR3 is 17 residues. Per germline, CDR1 MNHEY and CDR2 SMNVEV (reference sequence). The CDR3: CASSRRPSGSSYNEQFF. CDR3 bases: TGTGCCAGCAGTCGGAGGCCTAGCGGGAGCTCCTACAATGAGCAGTTCTTC.

The chain recombines TRBV30 with TRBJ2-7, with D possibly being TRBD1 (6 bases). The CDR3 has 13 amino acids. Trimming shortened V by 2 bases and J by 2 bases, and 10 bases separated the two germline ends. Germline V gene lookup returns CDR1 GTSNPN and CDR2 SVGIG (reference sequence). CDR3 sequence (DNA): TGTGCCTGGAGTCAGACAGGTCCCTACGAGCAGTACTTC. Its translation is CAWSQTGPYEQYF.

This clone was picked up one time. The V and J genes are TRBV7-9 and TRBJ2-1; perhaps TRBD2 as D (6 bases). The CDR3 is made up of 14 amino acids. The ends were cut back, 3 bases at V and 6 bases at J, with 12 bases in the middle. Germline-derived CDR1 and CDR2 are SEHNR and FQNEAQ (reference sequence). CDR3 protein: CASSLSLAFNEQFF. In DNA form, the CDR3 reads TGTGCCAGCAGCTTGTCACTAGCTTTCAATGAGCAGTTCTTC.

The chain uses TRBV19 and TRBJ2-7; 9 bases are shared with TRBD2. There are 17 residues in the CDR3. The junction had 12 bases not matched to a gene; V was cut back by 3 bases and J by 3 bases. Looked up from germline, CDR1 is LNHDA and CDR2 is SQIVND (reference sequence). CDR3 in amino acids: CASSIIASGIKIYEQYF. The CDR3 nucleotides read TGTGCCAGTAGTATCATCGCTAGCGGGATTAAAATCTACGAGCAGTACTTC.

The CDR3 loop reads CASSWGSYGYTF. The CDR3 DNA is TGTGCCAGCAGTTGGGGGAGCTATGGCTACACCTTC. The rearrangement links TRBV6-1 to TRBJ1-2; possible D gene TRBD1, 5 bases. The CDR3 has 12 residues. V dropped 5 bases and J dropped 4 bases, with 8 bases sitting between them. Germline values: CDR1 MNHNS, CDR2 SASEGT.

V usage is TRBV10-3 and J usage is TRBJ1-2; TRBD1 matches at 7 bases. Germline CDR1 and CDR2: ENHRY and SYGVKD. J lost 10 bases, V lost 0 bases, and 2 bases had no gene match. This CDR3 spans 12 amino acids. Here the CDR3 reads CAISESGQDYTF. The DNA of the CDR3 is TGTGCCATCAGTGAGTCAGGACAGGACTACACCTTC.